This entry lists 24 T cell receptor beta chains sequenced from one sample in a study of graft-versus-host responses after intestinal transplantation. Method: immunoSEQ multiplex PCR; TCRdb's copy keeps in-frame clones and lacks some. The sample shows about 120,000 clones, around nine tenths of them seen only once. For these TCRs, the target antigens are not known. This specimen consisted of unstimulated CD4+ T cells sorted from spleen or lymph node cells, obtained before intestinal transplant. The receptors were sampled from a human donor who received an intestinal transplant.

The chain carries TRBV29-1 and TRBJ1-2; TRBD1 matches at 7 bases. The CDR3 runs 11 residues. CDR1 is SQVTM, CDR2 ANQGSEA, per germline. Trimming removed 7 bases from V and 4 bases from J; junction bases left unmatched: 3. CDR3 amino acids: CSASGGYGYTF. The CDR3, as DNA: TGCAGCGCCTCAGGGGGCTATGGCTACACCTTC.

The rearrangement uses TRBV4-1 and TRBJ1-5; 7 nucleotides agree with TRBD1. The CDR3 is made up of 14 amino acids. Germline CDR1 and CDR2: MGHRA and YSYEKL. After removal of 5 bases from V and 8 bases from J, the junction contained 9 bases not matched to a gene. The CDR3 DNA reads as TGCGCCAGCAGCTATGACAGGGACGGGAAGCCCCAGCATTTT. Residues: CASSYDRDGKPQHF.

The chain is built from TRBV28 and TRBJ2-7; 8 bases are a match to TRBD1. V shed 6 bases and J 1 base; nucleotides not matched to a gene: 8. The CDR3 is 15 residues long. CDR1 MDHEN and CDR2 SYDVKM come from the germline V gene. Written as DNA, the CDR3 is TGTGCCAGCAGGGCAGGGGGCACGGGATCCTACGAGCAGTACTTC. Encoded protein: CASRAGGTGSYEQYF.

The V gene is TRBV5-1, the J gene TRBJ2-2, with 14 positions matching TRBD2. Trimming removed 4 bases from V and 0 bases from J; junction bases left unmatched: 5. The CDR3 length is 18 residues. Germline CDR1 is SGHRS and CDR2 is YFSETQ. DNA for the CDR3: TGCGCCAGCAGCCCCCCGGGACTAGCGGGAGCGAACACCGGGGAGCTGTTTTTT. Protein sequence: CASSPPGLAGANTGELFF.

The CDR3 DNA follows: TGTGCCAGCAGCTTAGTACGGGGGGGAGGCTACACCTTC. Protein product: CASSLVRGGGYTF. The rearrangement joins TRBV7-2 to TRBJ1-2; tentative D call: TRBD1 (5 bases). CDR1 and CDR2 from the germline V gene are SGHTA and FQGNSA. The CDR3 has 13 amino acids. The V gene lost 1 base and the J gene lost 8 bases, with 11 bases spanning the gap. Full variable domain (remainder filled in from reference TRBV7-2 and TRBJ1-2): GAGVSQSPSNKVTEKGKDVELRCDPISGHTALYWYRQSLGQGLEFLIYFQGNSAPDKSGLPSDRFSAERTGGSVSTLTIQRTQQEDSAVYLCASSLVRGGGYTFGSGTRLTVV.

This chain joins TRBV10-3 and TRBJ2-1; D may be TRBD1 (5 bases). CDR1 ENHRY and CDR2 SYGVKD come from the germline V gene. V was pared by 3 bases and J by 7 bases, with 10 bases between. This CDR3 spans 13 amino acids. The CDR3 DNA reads TGTGCCATCAGTGAAGCCGCAGGGAATGAGCAGTTCTTC. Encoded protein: CAISEAAGNEQFF.

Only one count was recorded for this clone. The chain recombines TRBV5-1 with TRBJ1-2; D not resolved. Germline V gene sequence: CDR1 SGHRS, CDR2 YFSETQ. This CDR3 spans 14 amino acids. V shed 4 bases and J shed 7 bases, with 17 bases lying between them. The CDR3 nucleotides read TGCGCCAGCAGCCCGAGGGAGGCCTCTAGTGGCTACACCTTC. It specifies CASSPREASSGYTF.

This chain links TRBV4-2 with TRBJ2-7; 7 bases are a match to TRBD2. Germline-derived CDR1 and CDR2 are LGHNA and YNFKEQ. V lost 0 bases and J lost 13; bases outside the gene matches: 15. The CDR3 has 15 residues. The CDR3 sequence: CASSQDLLGLVVFYF. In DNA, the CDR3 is TGTGCCAGCAGCCAAGATCTTTTAGGACTAGTGGTGTTTTACTTC.

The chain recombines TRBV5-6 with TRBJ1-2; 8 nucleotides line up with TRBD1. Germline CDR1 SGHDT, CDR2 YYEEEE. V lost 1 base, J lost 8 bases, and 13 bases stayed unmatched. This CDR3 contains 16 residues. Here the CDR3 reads CASSLRRGPAGEGYTF. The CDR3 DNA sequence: TGTGCCAGCAGCTTGCGCAGGGGGCCCGCCGGAGAGGGCTACACCTTC.

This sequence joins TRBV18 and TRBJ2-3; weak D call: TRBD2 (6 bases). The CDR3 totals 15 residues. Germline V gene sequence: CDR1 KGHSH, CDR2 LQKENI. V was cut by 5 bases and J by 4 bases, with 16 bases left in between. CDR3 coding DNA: TGTGCCAGCTCAGCGGGACTCCCCCTCCCAGATACGCAGTATTTT. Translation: CASSAGLPLPDTQYF.

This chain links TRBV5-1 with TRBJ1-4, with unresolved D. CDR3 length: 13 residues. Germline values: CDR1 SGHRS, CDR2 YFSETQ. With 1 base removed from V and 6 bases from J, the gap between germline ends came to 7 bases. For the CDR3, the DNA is TGCGCCAGCAGCTTGTCCGGAGATGAAAAACTGTTTTTT. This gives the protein CASSLSGDEKLFF.

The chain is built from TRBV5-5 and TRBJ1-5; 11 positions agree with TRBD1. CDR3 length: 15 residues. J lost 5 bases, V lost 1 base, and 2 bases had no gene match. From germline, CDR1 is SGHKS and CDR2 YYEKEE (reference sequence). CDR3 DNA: TGTGCCAGCAGCTTGAGGGACAGGGGGGATCAGCCCCAGCATTTT. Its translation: CASSLRDRGDQPQHF.

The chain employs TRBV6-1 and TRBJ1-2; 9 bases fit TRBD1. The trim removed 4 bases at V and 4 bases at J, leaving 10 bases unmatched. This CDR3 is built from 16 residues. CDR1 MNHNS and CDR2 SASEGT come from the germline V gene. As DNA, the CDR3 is TGTGCCAGCAGTGCCGGGGACAGGGCAGAGGGCTATGGCTACACCTTC. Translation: CASSAGDRAEGYGYTF.

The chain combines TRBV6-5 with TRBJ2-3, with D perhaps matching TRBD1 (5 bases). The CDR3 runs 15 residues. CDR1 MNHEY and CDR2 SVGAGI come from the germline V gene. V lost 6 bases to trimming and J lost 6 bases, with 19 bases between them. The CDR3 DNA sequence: TGTGCCAGCAGACACAGGACGGACCTTTTGGATACGCAGTATTTT. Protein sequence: CASRHRTDLLDTQYF.

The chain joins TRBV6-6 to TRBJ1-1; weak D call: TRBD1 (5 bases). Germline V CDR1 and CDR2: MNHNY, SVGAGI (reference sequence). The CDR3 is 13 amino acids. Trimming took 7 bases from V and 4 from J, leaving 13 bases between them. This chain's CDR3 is CASTKPGGTEAFF. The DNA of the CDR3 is TGTGCCAGCACCAAGCCCGGGGGCACTGAAGCTTTCTTT.

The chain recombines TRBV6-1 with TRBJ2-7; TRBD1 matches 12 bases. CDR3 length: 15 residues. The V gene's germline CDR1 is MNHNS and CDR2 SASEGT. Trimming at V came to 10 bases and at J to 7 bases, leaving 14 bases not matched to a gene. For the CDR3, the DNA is TGTGCCACCACGCGATCGGGACAGGGGGCCGGGGAGCAGTACTTC. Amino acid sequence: CATTRSGQGAGEQYF.

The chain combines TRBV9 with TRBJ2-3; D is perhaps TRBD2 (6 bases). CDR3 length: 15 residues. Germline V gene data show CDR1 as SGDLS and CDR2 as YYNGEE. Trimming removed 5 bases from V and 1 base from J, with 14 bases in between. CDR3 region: CASSAGVAGTDTQYF. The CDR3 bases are TGTGCCAGCAGTGCTGGAGTAGCGGGCACAGATACGCAGTATTTT.

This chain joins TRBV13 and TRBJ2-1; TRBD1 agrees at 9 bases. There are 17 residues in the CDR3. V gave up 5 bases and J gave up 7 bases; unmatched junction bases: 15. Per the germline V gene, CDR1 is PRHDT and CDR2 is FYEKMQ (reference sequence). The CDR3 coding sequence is TGTGCCAGCAGCGGACTCCCAGCGGACAGGGGATGGAATGAGCAGTTCTTC. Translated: CASSGLPADRGWNEQFF.

CDR3 residues: CASNQGWDSPLHF. CDR3 bases: TGTGCCAGCAATCAGGGTTGGGATTCACCCCTCCACTTT. The chain recombines TRBV25-1 with TRBJ1-6; possibly TRBD1 for D (5 bases). The germline V and J ends were trimmed by 7 bases and 8 bases, with 12 bases remaining between them. The CDR3 loop spans 13 amino acids. Germline V gene lookup returns CDR1 MGHDK and CDR2 SYGVNS.

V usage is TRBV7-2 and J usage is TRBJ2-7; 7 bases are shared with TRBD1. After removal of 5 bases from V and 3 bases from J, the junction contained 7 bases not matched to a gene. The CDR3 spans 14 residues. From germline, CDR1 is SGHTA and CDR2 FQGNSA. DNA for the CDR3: TGTGCCAGCAGCCACATCCGGGACAGCTACGAGCAGTACTTC. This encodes CASSHIRDSYEQYF.

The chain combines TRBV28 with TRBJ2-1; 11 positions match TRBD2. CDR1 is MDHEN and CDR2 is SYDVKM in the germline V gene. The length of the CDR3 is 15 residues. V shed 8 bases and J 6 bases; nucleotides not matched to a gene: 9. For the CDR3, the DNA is TGTGCCAGCGCGACTAGCGGGACCCCAAGCAATGAGCAGTTCTTC. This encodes CASATSGTPSNEQFF.

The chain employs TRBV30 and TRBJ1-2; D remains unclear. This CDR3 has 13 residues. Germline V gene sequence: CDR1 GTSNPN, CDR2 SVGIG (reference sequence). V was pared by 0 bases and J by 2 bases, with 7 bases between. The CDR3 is CAWSVSLNYGYTF. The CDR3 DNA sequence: TGTGCCTGGAGTGTTTCCTTAAACTATGGCTACACCTTC.

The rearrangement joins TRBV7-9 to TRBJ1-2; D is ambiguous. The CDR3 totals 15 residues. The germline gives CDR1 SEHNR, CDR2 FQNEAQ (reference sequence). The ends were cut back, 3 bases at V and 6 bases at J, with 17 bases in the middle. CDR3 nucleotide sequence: TGTGCCAGCAGCTTTCGCCCCCTCGGGGAAAATGGCTACACCTTC. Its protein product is CASSFRPLGENGYTF. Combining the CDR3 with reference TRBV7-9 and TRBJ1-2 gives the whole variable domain DTGVSQNPRHKITKRGQNVTFRCDPISEHNRLYWYRQTLGQGPEFLTYFQNEAQLEKSRLLSDRFSAERPKGSFSTLEIQRTEQGDSAMYLCASSFRPLGENGYTFGSGTRLTVV.

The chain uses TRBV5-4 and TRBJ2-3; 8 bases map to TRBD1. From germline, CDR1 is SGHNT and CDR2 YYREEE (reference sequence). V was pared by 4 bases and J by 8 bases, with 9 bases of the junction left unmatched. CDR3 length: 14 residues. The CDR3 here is CASSRDRGAGTQYF. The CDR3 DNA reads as TGTGCCAGCAGCAGAGACAGGGGAGCGGGTACGCAGTATTTT.